The 18 T cell receptor beta chains presented below share a single source sample, sequenced in a study of shared clonotypes between healthy human individuals. Method: immunoSEQ multiplex PCR; TCRdb's copy keeps in-frame clones and lacks some. The sample gives around 1 million clones, 76% of which show up once; over 1.3% is in the top ten. Material: memory CD4+ T cells sorted from blood. Subset defined: CD45RA-negative fraction. These receptors originate from a man between 18 and 35 years old in good health.

This sequence joins TRBV27 and TRBJ1-2; 9 nucleotides align to TRBD1. V lost 6 bases to trimming and J lost 7 bases; unmatched junction nucleotides: 9. Per the germline V gene, CDR1 is MNHEY and CDR2 is SMNVEV (reference sequence). The CDR3 is 14 residues long. CDR3: CASSALGQGSGYTF. The CDR3 region has the DNA TGTGCCAGCAGCGCCCTGGGACAGGGTAGTGGCTACACCTTC.

There are a few counts of this clone. The same CDR3 is also encoded by other DNA sequences in this sample. The CDR3 DNA sequence: TGTGCCAGCAGCCCAACAGGGAACACTGAAGCTTTCTTT. Residues: CASSPTGNTEAFF. This chain connects TRBV7-9 to TRBJ1-1; the D gene is possibly TRBD1 (5 bases). The V end was cut by 5 bases, the J end by 1 base, with 8 bases between. The CDR3 length is 13 residues. Germline V lookup: CDR1 SEHNR, CDR2 FQNEAQ (reference sequence).

J is TRBJ2-1 and V is TRBV5-6; the D call may be TRBD1 or TRBD2 (5 bases each). The germline V gene encodes CDR1 SGHDT and CDR2 YYEEEE. Trimming took off 3 bases at V and 10 bases at J, with 11 bases between the two ends. The CDR3 extends over 12 amino acids. The CDR3 bases are TGTGCCAGCAGCTGGGGGTTAGGAGAGCAGTTCTTC. Its protein product is CASSWGLGEQFF.

V and J are TRBV9 and TRBJ2-7; 7 bases are shared with TRBD2. CDR1 SGDLS and CDR2 YYNGEE come from the germline V gene. V dropped 3 bases and J dropped 7; count of bases not matched to a gene: 10. CDR3 length: 14 amino acids. The CDR3 nucleotides are TGTGCCAGCAGCGAGCTACCAGGGAGGGGAGAGCAGTACTTC. Protein product: CASSELPGRGEQYF.

This clone has only one observation. This chain joins TRBV10-2 and TRBJ2-4, with 8 bases matching TRBD1. The CDR3 totals 17 residues. Germline V CDR1 and CDR2: WSHSY, SAAADI. After removal of 3 bases from V and 0 bases from J, the junction contained 7 bases not matched to a gene. Written as DNA, the CDR3 is TGCGCCAGCAGTGAAGGGACAGGATTTCTAGCCAAAAACATTCAGTACTTC. Translated, it gives CASSEGTGFLAKNIQYF.

The genes are TRBV27 and TRBJ2-2; TRBD2 agrees at 11 bases. J gave up 4 bases and V 2 bases, and 0 bases lay outside the gene matches. The CDR3 length is 15 residues. From germline, CDR1 is MNHEY and CDR2 SMNVEV (reference sequence). DNA for the CDR3: TGTGCCAGCAGTTTACTAGCGGGAGGCACCGGGGAGCTGTTTTTT. It translates to CASSLLAGGTGELFF.

The V gene is TRBV5-5, the J gene TRBJ2-7; the match to TRBD1 covers 7 bases. J gave up 3 bases and V 5 bases, and 8 bases lay outside the gene matches. The CDR3 sequence is 14 residues long. Germline V gives CDR1 SGHKS, CDR2 YYEKEE (reference sequence). Here the CDR3 DNA reads TGTGCCAGCAGTTTAAGCCGGGACAGCTACGAGCAGTACTTC. Translation: CASSLSRDSYEQYF.

The chain uses TRBV5-1 and TRBJ2-1; 14 bases align to TRBD2. CDR3 length equals 17 residues. The J segment lost 9 bases and the V segment lost 3 bases, leaving 11 bases of the junction unmatched. Germline-derived CDR1 and CDR2 are SGHRS and YFSETQ. CDR3 residues: CASSYSTGLAGGVEQFF. Written as DNA, the CDR3 is TGCGCCAGCAGCTACTCTACAGGACTAGCGGGGGGCGTTGAGCAGTTCTTC. The full variable domain, its missing parts supplied by reference TRBV5-1 and TRBJ2-1, is KAGVTQTPRYLIKTRGQQVTLSCSPISGHRSVSWYQQTPGQGLQFLFEYFSETQRNKGNFPGRFSGRQFSNSRSEMNVSTLELGDSALYLCASSYSTGLAGGVEQFFGPGTRLTVL.

The chain is built from TRBV11-3 and TRBJ1-1; maybe TRBD1 (6 bases). Germline V gene sequence: CDR1 SGHNT, CDR2 YENEEA. V was pared by 6 bases and J by 2 bases, with 22 bases between. CDR3 length: 17 amino acids. This CDR3 reads CASRTADGTQINTEAFF. Written as DNA, the CDR3 is TGTGCCAGCAGAACAGCAGACGGGACACAGATAAACACTGAAGCTTTCTTT.

This clone was observed a few times. The rearrangement links TRBV20-1 to TRBJ2-5; D assignment may be TRBD1 or TRBD2 (5 bases each). V shed 5 bases and J shed 10 bases, with 11 bases lying between them. The CDR3 covers 10 residues. The germline CDR1 and CDR2 sequences are DFQATT and SNEGSKA (reference sequence). The CDR3 sequence: CSAGRGVQYF. The CDR3 bases are TGCAGTGCTGGTCGAGGGGTCCAGTACTTC.

J is TRBJ1-5 and V is TRBV6-1; D remains ambiguous. Germline V gene sequence: CDR1 MNHNS, CDR2 SASEGT. This CDR3 has 15 residues. V was shortened by 3 bases and J by 0 bases, with 9 bases between the two germline ends. CDR3 sequence: CASSDNGNSNQPQHF. Written as DNA, the CDR3 is TGTGCCAGCAGTGACAACGGGAATAGCAATCAGCCCCAGCATTTT.

The chain carries TRBV7-2 and TRBJ2-5, with 15 bases aligning to TRBD2. V gave up 5 bases and J gave up 5 bases; unmatched junction bases: 9. The V gene's germline CDR1 is SGHTA and CDR2 FQGNSA. This CDR3 has 17 amino acids. Here the CDR3 DNA reads TGTGCCAGCAGCGTGGGACTAGCGGGAGGTGAGCGGGAGACCCAGTACTTC. It is translated as CASSVGLAGGERETQYF.

The chain joins TRBV2 to TRBJ1-1; 7 positions match TRBD1. The germline V gene encodes CDR1 SNHLY and CDR2 FYNNEI. V trimming: 6 bases; J trimming: 1 base; junction bases outside the gene matches: 8. This CDR3 region has 15 residues. The CDR3 DNA sequence: TGTGCCAGCAGCGAATCAGGGGGACCGAACACTGAAGCTTTCTTT. Residues: CASSESGGPNTEAFF.

This clone has just one count. The V call is TRBV5-1, the J call TRBJ1-2; D gene ambiguous. V lost 1 base, J lost 3 bases, and 13 bases lay in between. The CDR3 extends over 15 amino acids. The germline V gene encodes CDR1 SGHRS and CDR2 YFSETQ. CDR3 loop: CASSLNAAAYYGYTF. In DNA form, the CDR3 reads TGCGCCAGCAGCTTGAACGCAGCGGCGTACTATGGCTACACCTTC.

This clone was seen only a few times. This chain uses TRBV5-6 with TRBJ1-2; weak D call: TRBD1 (5 bases). Between the trimmed V and J ends, which lost 4 bases and 4 bases, there was a span of 11 bases. This CDR3 comprises 13 residues. Germline CDR1 is SGHDT and CDR2 is YYEEEE. CDR3 nucleotide sequence: TGTGCCAGCAGCCCCGGGGGGGGCTATGGCTACACCTTC. Translated: CASSPGGGYGYTF. Drawing the rest from reference TRBV5-6 and TRBJ1-2, the complete variable domain is DAGVTQSPTHLIKTRGQQVTLRCSPKSGHDTVSWYQQALGQGPQFIFQYYEEEERQRGNFPDRFSGHQFPNYSSELNVNALLLGDSALYLCASSPGGGYGYTFGSGTRLTVV.

This clone is a singleton in its sample. The chain joins TRBV5-1 to TRBJ1-5; a weak D match, TRBD1 (5 bases). Trimming took off 0 bases at V and 6 bases at J, with 13 bases between the two ends. The CDR3 spans 15 residues. CDR1 is SGHRS, CDR2 YFSETQ, per germline. In nucleotides, the CDR3 is TGCGCCAGCAGCTTGGGAGGGGACGGGGGTCAGCCCCAGCATTTT. Residues: CASSLGGDGGQPQHF.

The chain has TRBV25-1 and TRBJ2-7; D is unclear. The CDR3 has 13 residues. V was cut by 6 bases and J by 3 bases, with 12 bases left in between. CDR1 is MGHDK, CDR2 SYGVNS, per germline. CDR3 loop: CASRAGRYYEQYF. As DNA, the CDR3 is TGTGCCAGCAGGGCTGGCAGATACTACGAGCAGTACTTC.

The V and J genes are TRBV29-1 and TRBJ1-2; D unresolved. CDR3 size: 12 residues. Germline loops: CDR1 SQVTM, CDR2 ANQGSEA. Trimming pared 3 bases from V and 3 bases from J, leaving 8 bases between. DNA for the CDR3: TGCAGCGTTGATTTGGCGGACTATGGCTACACCTTC. This translates into CSVDLADYGYTF.